The clone carrying this T cell receptor beta chain was seen once. The CDR3 covers 14 residues. Trimming took 1 base from V and 0 from J, leaving 6 bases between them. Germline V gene data show CDR1 as SGHAT and CDR2 as FQDESV (reference sequence). Only in-frame clones appear in the TCRdb table, and some are missing; sequencing was by immunoSEQ multiplex PCR. The sample consists of 55,000 to 65,000 clones, approximately 81% of them appearing once. The data were obtained in a study of OX40 agonist ivuxolimab in advanced cancers. The chain employs TRBV11-1 and TRBJ1-1; no definite D call. The material was CD4+ or CD8+ T cells sorted from blood, obtained in a trial of the OX40 agonist ivuxolimab. The sequence was collected from an adult with an advanced solid tumor such as melanoma, head and neck, liver or kidney cancer. Written as DNA, the CDR3 is TGTGCCAGCAGCTTAGGTAACCTGAACACTGAAGCTTTCTTT. Protein product: CASSLGNLNTEAFF.